The 3 T cell receptor beta chains below all came from one sample that was sequenced in a study of control samples from healthy donors and cancer patients. Sequencing was performed with immunoSEQ multiplex PCR; in TCRdb, only in-frame clones are kept and a portion is missing. The sample has some 130,000 clones, around 88% seen once. The sequenced sample was blood. These receptors were collected from a man aged 40-49 years in good health.

This clone appeared a few times. V gene TRBV6-5 combines with J gene TRBJ2-1; 7 nucleotides agree with TRBD1. Germline lookup yields CDR1 MNHEY and CDR2 SVGAGI. CDR3 length: 13 residues. The V gene end was trimmed by 10 bases and the J gene end by 5 bases; junction bases not matched to a gene: 8. CDR3 amino acids: CAIPGQSHNEQFF. The CDR3, as DNA: TGTGCCATCCCGGGACAGTCACACAATGAGCAGTTCTTC.

CDR3 amino acids: CASSQTGYEQYF. The CDR3 region has the DNA TGTGCCAGCAGTCAAACAGGGTACGAGCAGTACTTC. The J gene is TRBJ2-7, the V gene TRBV6-5; D perhaps matches TRBD1 (6 bases). CDR3 size: 12 residues. Trimming stripped 5 bases from V and 4 bases from J, with 9 bases between. Germline V gene sequence: CDR1 MNHEY, CDR2 SVGAGI.

This chain joins TRBV24-1 and TRBJ1-2; D is possibly TRBD1 (6 bases). Germline CDR1 is KGHDR and CDR2 is SFDVKD. CDR3 size: 16 residues. Trimming stripped 5 bases from V and 5 bases from J, with 20 bases between. In DNA, the CDR3 is TGTGCCACCAGTGTCGCCGCGGGGGGGCGAATTTATGGCTACACCTTC. Encoded protein: CATSVAAGGRIYGYTF.